These 20 T cell receptor beta chains originate from one sample sequenced in a study of cytomegalovirus exposure and HLA in healthy donors. PCR employed 60 Vbeta and 13 Jbeta primers. Measured with immunoSEQ multiplex PCR; TCRdb has only the in-frame clones, and not every one. The sample records 100,000 to 150,000 clones, less than 85% being singletons. The material sequenced was PBMCs. The receptors here all came from a man between 25 and 39 years old in good health and CMV-seropositive.

V usage is TRBV27 and J usage is TRBJ2-6, with TRBD2 matching over 8 bases. Losses at the gene ends were 2 bases for V and 2 bases for J; bases not matched to a gene: 2. CDR1 and CDR2 (germline): MNHEY, SMNVEV (reference sequence). The CDR3 is 16 residues long. This CDR3 reads CASSLIGGAGANVLTF. CDR3 sequence (DNA): TGTGCCAGCAGTTTAATCGGGGGGGCTGGGGCCAACGTCCTGACTTTC.

The gene calls are TRBV19 and TRBJ1-2, with D unclear. This CDR3 contains 17 residues. V dropped 0 bases and J dropped 0 bases, with 14 bases sitting between them. CDR1 is LNHDA and CDR2 is SQIVND in the germline V gene (reference sequence). The CDR3: CASSIESGGRTNYGYTF. The CDR3 coding sequence is TGTGCCAGTAGTATAGAGTCAGGAGGAAGAACTAACTATGGCTACACCTTC.

The V and J genes are TRBV27 and TRBJ2-5, with 11 bases fitting TRBD2. Near its end, the DNA agrees better with TRBJ2-7, so the J call may be wrong. The CDR3 length is 16 residues. Per the germline V gene, CDR1 is MNHEY and CDR2 is SMNVEV (reference sequence). The CDR3 loop is CASSLTHLAGGYEQYF. The CDR3 DNA follows: TGTGCCAGCAGCCTAACGCATTTAGCGGGGGGGTACGAGCAGTACTTC.

The V gene is TRBV29-1, the J gene TRBJ2-5; possibly TRBD2 for D (7 bases). V shed 7 bases and J shed 5 bases, with 14 bases lying between them. The CDR3 contains 12 residues. In germline, CDR1 is SQVTM, CDR2 ANQGSEA. CDR3 DNA sequence: TGCAGCGAGGGGGAGGGGTTGGAGACCCAGTACTTC. Encoded protein: CSEGEGLETQYF.

The V call is TRBV6-5, the J call TRBJ1-2, with D perhaps TRBD1 (6 bases). Germline lookup yields CDR1 MNHEY and CDR2 SVGAGI. This CDR3 is built from 13 residues. With 6 bases removed from V and 4 bases from J, the gap between germline ends came to 12 bases. CDR3: CASSPDRTYGYTF. CDR3 DNA: TGTGCCAGCAGCCCCGACAGGACCTATGGCTACACCTTC.

The chain carries TRBV19 and TRBJ2-1; no definite D call. Trimming left V 3 bases short and J 5 bases short, with 17 bases between. In germline, CDR1 is LNHDA, CDR2 SQIVND (reference sequence). The CDR3 runs to 16 residues. The CDR3 loop is CASSIGWSKSNNEQFF. CDR3 DNA sequence: TGTGCCAGTAGTATTGGTTGGAGTAAAAGCAACAATGAGCAGTTCTTC.

This rearrangement joins TRBV2 to TRBJ2-5; possibly TRBD2 for D (6 bases). With the DNA end fitting TRBJ2-7 better, the J assignment may be wrong. Looked up from germline, CDR1 is SNHLY and CDR2 is FYNNEI. The CDR3 is 16 amino acids. DNA of the CDR3: TGTGCCAGCAGTGGAGGGACTGCAATTACGTTGATCGAGCAGTACTTC. It encodes CASSGGTAITLIEQYF.

This sequence joins TRBV28 and TRBJ2-7, with D possibly matching TRBD1 (6 bases). CDR1 is MDHEN, CDR2 SYDVKM, per germline. The V end lost 6 bases, the J end lost 3 bases, and 21 bases lay between the germline ends. This CDR3 spans 16 amino acids. The DNA for the CDR3 is TGTGCCAGCAGGCTATCACAGGGTTCGGTAGTCTACGAGCAGTACTTC. Amino acid sequence: CASRLSQGSVVYEQYF.

This clone was recorded a few times. V gene TRBV5-6 combines with J gene TRBJ1-1; tentatively, D is TRBD1 (6 bases). Germline assignment: CDR1 SGHDT and CDR2 YYEEEE. The CDR3 runs 14 residues. The V gene lost 4 bases and the J gene lost 0 bases, with 10 bases spanning the gap. The CDR3 bases are TGTGCCAGCAGCCCCGGGACACTGAACACTGAAGCTTTCTTT. This gives the protein CASSPGTLNTEAFF. The whole variable domain, remainder taken from reference TRBV5-6 and TRBJ1-1, is DAGVTQSPTHLIKTRGQQVTLRCSPKSGHDTVSWYQQALGQGPQFIFQYYEEEERQRGNFPDRFSGHQFPNYSSELNVNALLLGDSALYLCASSPGTLNTEAFFGQGTRLTVV.

A note on this clone: Other DNA variants within this sample encode the same CDR3. This rearrangement joins TRBV6-5 to TRBJ2-7; TRBD1 might be the D (6 bases). Germline V gene data show CDR1 as MNHEY and CDR2 as SVGAGI. Trimming left V 5 bases short and J 2 bases short, with 13 bases between. CDR3 size: 14 residues. CDR3 in DNA: TGTGCCAGCAGTGCAGACAGGTTCCCCTACGAGCAGTACTTC. Amino acid sequence: CASSADRFPYEQYF.

The genes are TRBV7-3 and TRBJ2-5, with D unclear. The CDR3 extends over 13 amino acids. Germline loops: CDR1 SGHTA, CDR2 FQGTGA. Trimming pared 2 bases from V and 5 bases from J, leaving 9 bases between. CDR3 region: CASSLVYGETQYF. Here the CDR3 DNA reads TGTGCCAGCAGCTTAGTCTACGGGGAGACCCAGTACTTC.

This chain's CDR3 is CASSESGTPGYTF. CDR3 bases: TGCGCCAGCAGTGAGTCCGGGACACCAGGCTACACCTTC. The gene calls are TRBV10-1 and TRBJ1-2, with TRBD1 as a possible D gene (6 bases). This CDR3 has 13 residues. Looked up from germline, CDR1 is WNHNN and CDR2 is SYGVQD (reference sequence). V was shortened by 0 bases and J by 8 bases, with 10 bases between the two germline ends.

This chain uses TRBV14 with TRBJ2-3; a weak D match, TRBD1 (5 bases). Between the trimmed V and J ends, which lost 2 bases and 11 bases, there was a span of 14 bases. The CDR3 has 13 residues. Germline CDR1 reads SGHDN; CDR2 reads FVKESK. CDR3 in amino acids: CASSQKGHAEQYF. The DNA of the CDR3 is TGTGCCAGCAGCCAAAAAGGACATGCAGAGCAGTATTTT.

V gene TRBV27 combines with J gene TRBJ1-1; the D gene is possibly TRBD1 (5 bases). V lost 6 bases and J lost 8, with 13 bases in between. Germline V gene data show CDR1 as MNHEY and CDR2 as SMNVEV (reference sequence). The CDR3 length is 12 residues. CDR3 amino acids: CASRSGLLEAFF. Here the CDR3 DNA reads TGTGCCAGCAGATCAGGGCTTTTGGAAGCTTTCTTT.

This clone has more than one count but fewer than ten. The chain has TRBV7-3 and TRBJ1-1, with TRBD1 matching over 7 bases. The V gene's germline CDR1 is SGHTA and CDR2 FQGTGA. The CDR3 contains 15 residues. The trim removed 5 bases at V and 1 base at J, leaving 7 bases unmatched. The CDR3 DNA is TGTGCCAGCAGCGAAGCGACAGGGAGGAACACTGAAGCTTTCTTT. Its translation: CASSEATGRNTEAFF.

The rearrangement joins TRBV5-1 to TRBJ1-1, with D tentatively TRBD1 (5 bases). Germline CDR1 and CDR2: SGHRS and YFSETQ. V lost 0 bases, J lost 7 bases, and 16 bases lay in between. The CDR3 runs 15 residues. CDR3 amino acids: CASSLGGRSQDEAFF. The DNA for the CDR3 is TGCGCCAGCAGCTTGGGGGGCAGGAGCCAGGATGAAGCTTTCTTT.

This clone has a handful of counts. In DNA, the CDR3 is TGTGCCAGCAGCGTAAACCCCGGGGGTGAAAAACTGTTTTTT. It codes for CASSVNPGGEKLFF. The genes are TRBV9 and TRBJ1-4; the D gene is possibly TRBD1 (5 bases). This CDR3 is built from 14 residues. Trimming stripped 1 base from V and 7 bases from J, with 11 bases between. Germline V lookup: CDR1 SGDLS, CDR2 YYNGEE.

The CDR3: CASSPRQGRQTQYF. CDR3 DNA: TGTGCCAGCAGTCCCCGACAGGGGAGGCAGACCCAGTACTTC. The chain combines TRBV27 with TRBJ2-5; 8 nucleotides agree with TRBD1. The CDR3 covers 14 residues. J lost 6 bases, V lost 5 bases, and 8 bases had no gene match. Germline V gene lookup returns CDR1 MNHEY and CDR2 SMNVEV (reference sequence).

The CDR3: CASNRDGTYNEQFF. The CDR3 DNA follows: TGTGCCAGCAATCGAGACGGGACATACAATGAGCAGTTCTTC. J is TRBJ2-1 and V is TRBV6-5, with D perhaps matching TRBD1 (6 bases). Per the germline V gene, CDR1 is MNHEY and CDR2 is SVGAGI. Between the trimmed V and J ends, which lost 7 bases and 4 bases, there was a span of 14 bases. The CDR3 spans 14 residues.

V is TRBV6-1 and J is TRBJ1-2, with D maybe TRBD1 (6 bases). Germline lookup yields CDR1 MNHNS and CDR2 SASEGT. The ends were cut back, 6 bases at V and 2 bases at J, with 13 bases in the middle. There are 14 residues in the CDR3. The CDR3 reads CASSRDRNNYGYTF. Written as DNA, the CDR3 is TGTGCCAGCAGCCGCGACAGGAACAACTATGGCTACACCTTC.